Each of the 17 T cell receptor beta chains below was sequenced from the same sample in a study of cytomegalovirus exposure and HLA in healthy donors. Both 60 Vbeta primers and 13 Jbeta primers went into the PCR. Profiled with immunoSEQ multiplex PCR; TCRdb holds only in-frame clones, not every one. The top ten hold 4.5% to 5.5% of the sample, which has over 150,000 clones, less than 85% seen once. The sequencing sample was made of PBMCs. Receptors were obtained from a man aged 18 to 30 in good health and CMV-seronegative.

CDR3: CASSVGGHGEQFF. DNA of the CDR3: TGTGCCAGCAGCGTAGGAGGGCATGGTGAGCAGTTCTTC. This rearrangement joins TRBV9 to TRBJ2-1, with a possible D match to TRBD2 (5 bases). The ends were cut back, 0 bases at V and 9 bases at J, with 10 bases in the middle. The CDR3 length is 13 residues. Germline CDR1 and CDR2: SGDLS and YYNGEE.

The table lists this clone with a few counts. CDR3 sequence (DNA): TGTGCCAGCAGCTTGGTCCGAGCAGCTAGCCGCAATGAGCAGTTCTTC. Translation gives CASSLVRAASRNEQFF. The genes are TRBV7-9 and TRBJ2-1; tentatively, D is TRBD2 (5 bases). Trimming took 3 bases from V and 6 from J, leaving 18 bases between them. This CDR3 has 16 amino acids. CDR1 and CDR2 (germline): SEHNR, FQNEAQ (reference sequence).

The V and J genes are TRBV28 and TRBJ2-1; no definite D call. Trimming cost V 5 bases and J 3 bases, with 5 bases left between them. The length of the CDR3 is 12 residues. In germline, CDR1 is MDHEN, CDR2 SYDVKM. CDR3 loop: CASSPRYNEQFF. The CDR3 nucleotides read TGTGCCAGCAGTCCCCGCTACAATGAGCAGTTCTTC.

This chain connects TRBV4-2 to TRBJ2-5; D possibly corresponds to TRBD1 (6 bases). The germline CDR1 and CDR2 sequences are LGHNA and YNFKEQ. V lost 1 base and J 5 bases, leaving 14 bases between the germline ends. The CDR3 runs 15 residues. The CDR3 DNA is TGTGCCAGCAGCCAAGGAGGGGGTGAGGGGGAGACCCAGTACTTC. It encodes CASSQGGGEGETQYF.

The V gene is TRBV4-2, the J gene TRBJ2-2, with TRBD2 identical over 11 bases. Per the germline V gene, CDR1 is LGHNA and CDR2 is YNFKEQ. The J segment lost 6 bases and the V segment lost 0 bases, leaving 3 bases of the junction unmatched. This CDR3 has 16 amino acids. The CDR3 protein is CASSQEGLAVSGELFF. As DNA, the CDR3 is TGTGCCAGCAGCCAAGAGGGACTAGCGGTTTCCGGGGAGCTGTTTTTT.

This rearrangement joins TRBV6-5 to TRBJ1-1, with D maybe TRBD1 (5 bases). This CDR3 has 13 amino acids. Trimming removed 2 bases at V and 10 bases at J, with 14 bases between. Per the germline V gene, CDR1 is MNHEY and CDR2 is SVGAGI. CDR3 amino acids: CASSYGASLGAFF. In DNA, the CDR3 is TGTGCCAGCAGTTACGGGGCCTCATTGGGAGCTTTCTTT.

The V and J genes are TRBV10-3 and TRBJ1-2; D is unclear. Germline values: CDR1 ENHRY, CDR2 SYGVKD. The CDR3 covers 15 residues. Trimming stripped 3 bases from V and 8 bases from J, with 19 bases between. CDR3 in DNA: TGTGCCATCAGTGAAGGTCCCGGAATGGCGAGGGGCTACACCTTC. It specifies CAISEGPGMARGYTF.

The J gene is TRBJ2-7, the V gene TRBV6-5; 7 bases agree with TRBD1. Germline loops: CDR1 MNHEY, CDR2 SVGAGI. V gave up 0 bases and J gave up 3 bases; unmatched junction bases: 5. The CDR3 loop spans 15 amino acids. As DNA, the CDR3 is TGTGCCAGCAGTTACTCCCGGGACAGTCACTACGAGCAGTACTTC. Translating it yields CASSYSRDSHYEQYF.

The chain uses TRBV10-3 and TRBJ1-1; weak D call: TRBD1 (6 bases). V shed 7 bases and J shed 0 bases, with 21 bases lying between them. The length of the CDR3 is 17 residues. Germline CDR1 ENHRY, CDR2 SYGVKD. For the CDR3, the DNA is TGTGCCATCAATTCACAGGGTCTTACGGCCATGAACACTGAAGCTTTCTTT. It translates to CAINSQGLTAMNTEAFF.

The V and J genes are TRBV11-2 and TRBJ2-7; D might be TRBD1 (6 bases). Germline assignment: CDR1 SGHAT and CDR2 FQNNGV. V was clipped by 6 bases and J by 7 bases, with 16 bases between them. The CDR3 contains 13 residues. For the CDR3, the DNA is TGTGCCAGCAGGATAGGGGGTCTTTGGGAGCAGTACTTC. It encodes CASRIGGLWEQYF.

The chain uses TRBV7-2 and TRBJ2-2; no clear D. The CDR3 consists of 14 residues. Deletions cut 2 bases from V and 7 bases from J, with 11 bases between. Per germline, CDR1 SGHTA and CDR2 FQGNSA. The chain's CDR3 is CASSLLSLFGELFF. CDR3 sequence (DNA): TGTGCCAGCAGCTTATTAAGCCTGTTCGGGGAGCTGTTTTTT.

This sequence joins TRBV28 and TRBJ2-1, with TRBD2 matching over 11 bases. V dropped 6 bases and J dropped 7; count of bases not matched to a gene: 8. CDR1 is MDHEN, CDR2 SYDVKM, per germline. The CDR3 spans 15 residues. The chain's CDR3 is CASSLAGGPGNEQFF. The DNA of the CDR3 is TGTGCCAGCAGCTTAGCGGGAGGGCCGGGTAATGAGCAGTTCTTC. Drawing the rest from reference TRBV28 and TRBJ2-1, the complete variable domain is DVKVTQSSRYLVKRTGEKVFLECVQDMDHENMFWYRQDPGLGLRLIYFSYDVKMKEKGDIPEGYSVSREKKERFSLILESASTNQTSMYLCASSLAGGPGNEQFFGPGTRLTVL.

This chain's CDR3 is CASSWDREGGQPQHF. CDR3 coding DNA: TGCGCCAGCAGCTGGGACAGGGAGGGAGGTCAGCCCCAGCATTTT. This sequence joins TRBV4-1 and TRBJ1-5, with TRBD1 matching over 9 bases. V lost 5 bases to trimming and J lost 6 bases; unmatched junction nucleotides: 8. This CDR3 contains 15 residues. Germline values: CDR1 MGHRA, CDR2 YSYEKL.

The chain has TRBV27 and TRBJ2-7; 8 nucleotides agree with TRBD1. The V segment lost 0 bases and the J segment 5 bases; nucleotides outside the gene matches: 3. The CDR3 is 14 residues long. Germline loops: CDR1 MNHEY, CDR2 SMNVEV (reference sequence). The CDR3 nucleotides read TGTGCCAGCAGTTTATCCCCAGGGGGCCACGAGCAGTACTTC. Translating gives CASSLSPGGHEQYF.

The chain couples TRBV5-6 to TRBJ2-1; TRBD1 aligns across 10 bases. This CDR3 comprises 15 residues. Germline loops: CDR1 SGHDT, CDR2 YYEEEE. V was clipped by 4 bases and J by 7 bases; unmatched bases: 8. In nucleotides, the CDR3 is TGTGCCAGCAGCCAGACAGGGGGCAAGTGGAATGAGCAGTTCTTC. It is translated as CASSQTGGKWNEQFF.

V usage is TRBV30 and J usage is TRBJ2-1, with D possibly TRBD2 on 5 matching bases. The CDR3 contains 15 residues. V was clipped by 2 bases and J by 5 bases, with 16 bases between them. CDR1 is GTSNPN, CDR2 SVGIG, per germline (reference sequence). In nucleotides, the CDR3 is TGTGCCTGGAGTCCGACTATGGGTCGGGACAATGAGCAGTTCTTC. It encodes CAWSPTMGRDNEQFF.

The chain links TRBV28 to TRBJ1-3; 8 bases are a match to TRBD1. There are 16 residues in the CDR3. Germline CDR1 reads MDHEN; CDR2 reads SYDVKM. Trimming at V came to 4 bases and at J to 4 bases, leaving 9 bases not matched to a gene. CDR3 sequence (DNA): TGTGCCAGCAGTTCAGGGGGCGAAGGGCCCGGAAACACCATATATTTT. Translation: CASSSGGEGPGNTIYF.